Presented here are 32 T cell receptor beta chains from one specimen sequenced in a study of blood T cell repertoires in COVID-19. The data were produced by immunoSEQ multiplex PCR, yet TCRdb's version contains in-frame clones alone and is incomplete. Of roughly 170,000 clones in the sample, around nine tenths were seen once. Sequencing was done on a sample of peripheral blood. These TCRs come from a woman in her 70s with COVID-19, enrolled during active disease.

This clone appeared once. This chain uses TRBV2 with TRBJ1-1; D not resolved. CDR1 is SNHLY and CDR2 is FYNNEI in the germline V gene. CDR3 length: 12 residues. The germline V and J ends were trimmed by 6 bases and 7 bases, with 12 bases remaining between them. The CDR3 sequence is CASRRSGHEAFF. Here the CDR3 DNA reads TGTGCCAGCAGAAGGTCAGGTCATGAAGCTTTCTTT. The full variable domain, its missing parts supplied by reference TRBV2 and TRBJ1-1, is EPEVTQTPSHQVTQMGQEVILRCVPISNHLYFYWYRQILGQKVEFLVSFYNNEISEKSEIFDDQFSVERPDGSNFTLKIRSTKLEDSAMYFCASRRSGHEAFFGQGTRLTVV.

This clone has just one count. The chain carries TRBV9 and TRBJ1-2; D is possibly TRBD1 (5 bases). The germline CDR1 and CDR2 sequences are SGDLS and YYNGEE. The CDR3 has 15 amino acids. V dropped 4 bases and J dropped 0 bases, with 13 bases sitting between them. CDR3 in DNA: TGTGCCAGCAGCTCCAGGGTTGGGACTAACTATGGCTACACCTTC. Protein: CASSSRVGTNYGYTF.

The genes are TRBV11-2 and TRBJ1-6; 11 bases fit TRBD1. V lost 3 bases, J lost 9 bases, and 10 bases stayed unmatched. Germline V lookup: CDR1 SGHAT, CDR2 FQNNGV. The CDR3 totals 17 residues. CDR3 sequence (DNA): TGTGCCAGCAGCTTGGTTGGACAGGGGGCTTTGGGTTCACCCCTCCACTTT. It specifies CASSLVGQGALGSPLHF.

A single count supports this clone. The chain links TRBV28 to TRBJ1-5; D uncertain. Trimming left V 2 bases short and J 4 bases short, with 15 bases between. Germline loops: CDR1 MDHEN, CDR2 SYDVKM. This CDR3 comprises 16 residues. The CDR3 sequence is CASSLETGSKNQPQHF. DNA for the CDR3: TGTGCCAGCAGTTTAGAAACCGGGTCAAAGAATCAGCCCCAGCATTTT.

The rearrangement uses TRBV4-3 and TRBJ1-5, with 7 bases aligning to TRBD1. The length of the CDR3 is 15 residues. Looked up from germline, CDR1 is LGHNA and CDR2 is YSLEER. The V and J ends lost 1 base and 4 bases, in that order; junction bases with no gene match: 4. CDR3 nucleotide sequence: TGCGCCAGCAGCCAAGGGGACAGCCCAAATCAGCCCCAGCATTTT. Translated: CASSQGDSPNQPQHF.

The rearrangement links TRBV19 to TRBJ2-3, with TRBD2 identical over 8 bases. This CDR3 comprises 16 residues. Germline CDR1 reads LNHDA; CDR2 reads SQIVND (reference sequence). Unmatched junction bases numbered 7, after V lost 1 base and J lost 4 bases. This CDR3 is CASSIAAGGVADTQYF. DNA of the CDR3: TGTGCCAGTAGTATAGCCGCGGGAGGTGTCGCAGATACGCAGTATTTT.

CDR3 DNA sequence: TGTGCCAGCAGCTGGACTAGCGGGAGGGCCGACGAGCAGTACTTC. It specifies CASSWTSGRADEQYF. The rearrangement joins TRBV7-9 to TRBJ2-7; TRBD2 aligns across 15 bases. The V gene end was trimmed by 4 bases and the J gene end by 5 bases; junction bases not matched to a gene: 3. The CDR3 is 15 amino acids. CDR1 SEHNR and CDR2 FQNEAQ come from the germline V gene (reference sequence).

CDR3 DNA: TGCGCCAGCAGACCCGGGACAGATAACTATGGCTACACCTTC. As protein: CASRPGTDNYGYTF. The rearrangement joins TRBV10-2 to TRBJ1-2; TRBD1 aligns across 7 bases. Germline CDR1 reads WSHSY; CDR2 reads SAAADI. The CDR3 runs to 14 residues. The junction had 5 bases not matched to a gene; V was cut back by 6 bases and J by 1 base.

The DNA for the CDR3 is TGTGCCACCAGTGATACAGGGGGCTGGGACGAGCAGTACTTC. Its protein product is CATSDTGGWDEQYF. V is TRBV24-1 and J is TRBJ2-7, with 9 bases identical to TRBD1. The trim removed 3 bases at V and 5 bases at J, leaving 4 bases unmatched. This CDR3 comprises 14 residues. Germline V gene lookup returns CDR1 KGHDR and CDR2 SFDVKD.

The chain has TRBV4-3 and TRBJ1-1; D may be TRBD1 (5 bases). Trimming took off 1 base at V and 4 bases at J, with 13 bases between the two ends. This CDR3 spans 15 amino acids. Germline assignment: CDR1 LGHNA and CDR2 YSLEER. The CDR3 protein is CASSQVWGGGTEAFF. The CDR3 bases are TGCGCCAGCAGCCAAGTCTGGGGGGGAGGCACTGAAGCTTTCTTT.

The CDR3, as DNA: TGTGCCAGCCTCGGGGGAGGGGTCCGCGAGCAGTACTTC. Translated: CASLGGGVREQYF. This chain joins TRBV28 and TRBJ2-7; 7 nucleotides match TRBD2. From germline, CDR1 is MDHEN and CDR2 SYDVKM. Trimming at V came to 8 bases and at J to 6 bases, leaving 10 bases not matched to a gene. This CDR3 spans 13 amino acids.

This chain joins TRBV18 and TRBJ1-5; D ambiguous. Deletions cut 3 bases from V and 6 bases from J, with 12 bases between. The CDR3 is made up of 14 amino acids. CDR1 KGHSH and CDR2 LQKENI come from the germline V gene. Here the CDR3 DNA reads TGTGCCAGCTCACCCTGGCAGGTTGCTCAGCCCCAGCATTTT. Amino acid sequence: CASSPWQVAQPQHF.

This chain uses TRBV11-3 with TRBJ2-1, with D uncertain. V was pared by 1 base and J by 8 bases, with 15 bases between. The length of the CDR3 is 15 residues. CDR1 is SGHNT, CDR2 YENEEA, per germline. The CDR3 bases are TGTGCCAGCAGCTTAGTAGTCCCCCCACCCCATGAGCAGTTCTTC. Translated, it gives CASSLVVPPPHEQFF.

CDR3 DNA: TGCAGTGCTAGCCAGGCCTACGAGCAGTACTTC. It encodes CSASQAYEQYF. J is TRBJ2-7 and V is TRBV20-1; D is unclear. This CDR3 is built from 11 residues. Between the trimmed V and J ends, which lost 3 bases and 2 bases, there was a span of 5 bases. Germline CDR1 is DFQATT and CDR2 is SNEGSKA (reference sequence).

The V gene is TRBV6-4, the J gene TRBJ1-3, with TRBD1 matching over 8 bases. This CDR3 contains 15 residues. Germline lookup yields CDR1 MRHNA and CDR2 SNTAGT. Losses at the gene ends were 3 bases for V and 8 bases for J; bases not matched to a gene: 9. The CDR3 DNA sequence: TGTGCCAGCAGTGAGCCCGACAGGGGAAGGGACACCATATATTTT. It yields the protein CASSEPDRGRDTIYF.

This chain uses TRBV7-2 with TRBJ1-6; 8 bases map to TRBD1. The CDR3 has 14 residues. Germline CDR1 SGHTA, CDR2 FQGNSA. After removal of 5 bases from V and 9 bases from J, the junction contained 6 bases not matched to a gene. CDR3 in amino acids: CASSPGQVSSPLHF. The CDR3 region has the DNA TGTGCCAGCAGCCCGGGACAGGTCTCTTCACCCCTCCACTTT. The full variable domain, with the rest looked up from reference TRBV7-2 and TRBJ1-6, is GAGVSQSPSNKVTEKGKDVELRCDPISGHTALYWYRQSLGQGLEFLIYFQGNSAPDKSGLPSDRFSAERTGGSVSTLTIQRTQQEDSAVYLCASSPGQVSSPLHFGNGTRLTVT.

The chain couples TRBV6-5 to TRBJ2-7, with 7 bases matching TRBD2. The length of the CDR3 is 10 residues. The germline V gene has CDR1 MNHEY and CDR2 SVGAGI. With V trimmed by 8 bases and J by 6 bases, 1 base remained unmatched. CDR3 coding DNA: TGTGCCAGCGGGAGGGGCGAGCAGTACTTC. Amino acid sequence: CASGRGEQYF.

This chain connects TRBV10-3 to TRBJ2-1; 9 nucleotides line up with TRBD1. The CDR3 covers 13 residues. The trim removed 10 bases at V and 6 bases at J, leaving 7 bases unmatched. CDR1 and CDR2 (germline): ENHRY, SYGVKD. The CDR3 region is CASTGGRGNEQFF. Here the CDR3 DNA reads TGTGCCAGTACAGGGGGCAGGGGCAATGAGCAGTTCTTC.

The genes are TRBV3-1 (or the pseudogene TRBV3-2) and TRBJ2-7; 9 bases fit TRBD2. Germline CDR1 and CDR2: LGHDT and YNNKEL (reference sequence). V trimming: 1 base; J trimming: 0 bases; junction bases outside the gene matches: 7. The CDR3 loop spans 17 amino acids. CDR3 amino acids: CASSQGGAGGVSYEQYF. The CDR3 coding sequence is TGTGCCAGCAGCCAAGGGGGTGCGGGAGGGGTCTCCTACGAGCAGTACTTC.

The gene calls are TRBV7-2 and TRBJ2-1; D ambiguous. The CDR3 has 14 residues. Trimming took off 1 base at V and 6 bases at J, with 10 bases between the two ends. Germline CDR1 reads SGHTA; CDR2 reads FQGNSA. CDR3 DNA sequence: TGTGCCAGCAGCTTAGGGCCCGCCGTCAATGAGCAGTTCTTC. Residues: CASSLGPAVNEQFF.

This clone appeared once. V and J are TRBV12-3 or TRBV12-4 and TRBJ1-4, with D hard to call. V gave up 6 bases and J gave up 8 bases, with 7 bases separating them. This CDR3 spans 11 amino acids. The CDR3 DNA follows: TGTGCCAGCAGCGGGTCCGAAAAACTGTTTTTT. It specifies CASSGSEKLFF.

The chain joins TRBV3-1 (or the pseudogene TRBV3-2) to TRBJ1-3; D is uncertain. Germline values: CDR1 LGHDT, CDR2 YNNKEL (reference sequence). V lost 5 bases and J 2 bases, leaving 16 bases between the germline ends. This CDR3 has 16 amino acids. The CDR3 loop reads CASSKLQVPPGNTIYF. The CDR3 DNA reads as TGTGCCAGCAGCAAACTGCAGGTACCGCCTGGAAACACCATATATTTT.

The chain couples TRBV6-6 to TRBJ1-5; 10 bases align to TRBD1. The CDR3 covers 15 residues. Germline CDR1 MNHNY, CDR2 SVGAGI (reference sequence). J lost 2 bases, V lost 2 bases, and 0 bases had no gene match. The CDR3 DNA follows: TGTGCCAGCAGTTACGGGACAGGGGGCAATCAGCCCCAGCATTTT. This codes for CASSYGTGGNQPQHF.

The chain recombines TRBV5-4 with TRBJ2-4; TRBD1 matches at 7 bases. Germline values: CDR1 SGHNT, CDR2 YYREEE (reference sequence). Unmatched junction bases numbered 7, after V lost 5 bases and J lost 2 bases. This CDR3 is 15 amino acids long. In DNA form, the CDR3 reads TGTGCCAGCAGTGACAGGGCTACTTCCAAAAACATTCAGTACTTC. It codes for CASSDRATSKNIQYF. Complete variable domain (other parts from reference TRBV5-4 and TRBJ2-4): ETGVTQSPTHLIKTRGQQVTLRCSSQSGHNTVSWYQQALGQGPQFIFQYYREEENGRGNFPPRFSGLQFPNYSSELNVNALELDDSALYLCASSDRATSKNIQYFGAGTRLSVL.

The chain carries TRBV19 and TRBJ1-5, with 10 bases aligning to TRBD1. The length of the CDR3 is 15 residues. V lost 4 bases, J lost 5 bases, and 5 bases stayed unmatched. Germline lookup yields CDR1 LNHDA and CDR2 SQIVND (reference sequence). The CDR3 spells CASSTGQGTYQPQHF. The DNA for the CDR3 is TGTGCCAGTAGTACGGGACAGGGGACATATCAGCCCCAGCATTTT.

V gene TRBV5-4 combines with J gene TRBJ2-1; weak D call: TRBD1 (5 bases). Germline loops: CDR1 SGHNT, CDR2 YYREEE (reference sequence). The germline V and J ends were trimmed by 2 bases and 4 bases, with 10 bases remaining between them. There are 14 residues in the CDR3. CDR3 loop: CASSLRGSYNEQFF. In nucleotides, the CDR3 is TGTGCCAGCAGCTTAAGGGGCAGTTACAATGAGCAGTTCTTC. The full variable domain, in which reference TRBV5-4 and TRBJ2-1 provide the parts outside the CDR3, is ETGVTQSPTHLIKTRGQQVTLRCSSQSGHNTVSWYQQALGQGPQFIFQYYREEENGRGNFPPRFSGLQFPNYSSELNVNALELDDSALYLCASSLRGSYNEQFFGPGTRLTVL.

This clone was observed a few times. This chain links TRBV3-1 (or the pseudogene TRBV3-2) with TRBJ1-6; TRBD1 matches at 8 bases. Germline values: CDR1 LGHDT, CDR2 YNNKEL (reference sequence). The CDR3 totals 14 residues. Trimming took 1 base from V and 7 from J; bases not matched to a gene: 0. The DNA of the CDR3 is TGTGCCAGCAGCCAAGGGACAGGGAATTCACCCCTCCACTTT. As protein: CASSQGTGNSPLHF.

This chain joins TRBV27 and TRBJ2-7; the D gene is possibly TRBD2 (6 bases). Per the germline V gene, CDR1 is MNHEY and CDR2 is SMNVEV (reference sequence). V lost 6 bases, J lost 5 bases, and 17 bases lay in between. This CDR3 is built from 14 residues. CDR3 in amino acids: CASRKEGSLHEQYF. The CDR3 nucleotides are TGTGCCAGCAGAAAGGAGGGTTCTCTCCACGAGCAGTACTTC.

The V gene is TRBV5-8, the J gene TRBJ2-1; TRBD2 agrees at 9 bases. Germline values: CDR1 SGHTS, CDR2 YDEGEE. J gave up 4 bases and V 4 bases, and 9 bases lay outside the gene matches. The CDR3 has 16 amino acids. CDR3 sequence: CASSLGRAGGYNEQFF. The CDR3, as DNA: TGTGCCAGCAGCCTTGGTCGAGCGGGGGGTTACAATGAGCAGTTCTTC.

Written as DNA, the CDR3 is TGTGCCAGCAGCGTAGGAGAAGCATTCTATGGCTACACCTTC. Residues: CASSVGEAFYGYTF. V gene TRBV9 combines with J gene TRBJ1-2; no firm D call. The germline gives CDR1 SGDLS, CDR2 YYNGEE. CDR3 length equals 14 residues. V was cut by 0 bases and J by 4 bases, with 10 bases left in between.

The DNA for the CDR3 is TGTGCCAGCAGGACGGACAGGGACGAGCAGTACTTC. Translated, it gives CASRTDRDEQYF. The genes are TRBV6-5 and TRBJ2-7; 8 bases map to TRBD1. Germline V gives CDR1 MNHEY, CDR2 SVGAGI. The CDR3 runs 12 residues. V dropped 6 bases and J dropped 5; count of bases not matched to a gene: 3.

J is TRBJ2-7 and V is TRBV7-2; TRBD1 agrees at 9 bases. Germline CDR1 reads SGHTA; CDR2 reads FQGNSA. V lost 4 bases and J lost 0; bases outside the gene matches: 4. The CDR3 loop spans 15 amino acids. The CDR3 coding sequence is TGTGCCAGCAGCTGGGGACAGGGAGCCTCCTACGAGCAGTACTTC. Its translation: CASSWGQGASYEQYF.